The clone carrying this TCR beta chain showed up many times. This sample was included in a study of T cells in Graves' hyperthyroidism and ophthalmopathy. TCR beta CDR3 region amplification was performed from RNA transcripts. Primed by the HTBI set, a first-round RT-PCR was run on the TCR CDR3. TCRdb fed the multiplex PCR reads into MiXCR, producing one record per CDR3 protein. Of around 450,000 distinct CDR3 sequences detected, about 15% appear once; the ten largest clones hold almost 8%. This CDR3 is built from 14 residues. Germline CDR1 reads SEHNR; CDR2 reads FQNEAQ (reference sequence). V lost 6 bases and J 4 bases, leaving 15 bases between the germline ends.

Sequencing was performed on blood. The clonotype comes from a woman younger than 35 with Graves' hyperthyroidism. V is TRBV7-9 and J is TRBJ1-1; TRBD1 might be the D (6 bases). CDR3: CASSRAQGGTEAFF. CDR3 sequence (DNA): TGTGCCAGCAGTAGGGCACAGGGAGGCACTGAAGCTTTCTTT.